The 7 T cell receptor beta chains below were found in one sample sequenced in a study of T-cell reconstitution after alpha-beta-depleted transplantation in children. TCRbeta library preparation incorporated unique molecular identifiers. TCRdb re-called the PCR reads with MiXCR, one entry per CDR3 protein. The sample contains approximately 980,000 distinct CDR3 sequences, about 29% of which appear only once. The sample in question was PBMCs, mostly from graft donor cells, obtained 360 days after TCRalphabeta/CD19-depleted stem cell transplant. These receptors came from a boy under two years old who had a stem cell transplant for SCID, so the T cells may come from the graft donor.

The gene calls are TRBV20-1 and TRBJ2-1; D gene uncertain. The CDR3 contains 16 residues. Trimming removed 1 base at V and 0 bases at J, with 13 bases between. Germline V gene data show CDR1 as DFQATT and CDR2 as SNEGSKA (reference sequence). The CDR3 DNA follows: TGCAGTGCTAGAGTCTTGGCGGAGAGCTCCTACAATGAGCAGTTCTTC. Translation: CSARVLAESSYNEQFF.

This clonotype was detected only a few times. The rearrangement links TRBV20-1 to TRBJ1-1; no definite D call. The ends were cut back, 3 bases at V and 4 bases at J, with 18 bases in the middle. The CDR3 is made up of 15 amino acids. CDR1 is DFQATT, CDR2 SNEGSKA, per germline (reference sequence). The chain's CDR3 is CSASQWQERGTEAFF. Here the CDR3 DNA reads TGCAGTGCTAGCCAATGGCAGGAACGGGGCACTGAAGCTTTCTTT.

This clonotype was observed a handful of times. The chain couples TRBV4-3 to TRBJ2-1, with D tentatively TRBD1 (6 bases). V was pared by 0 bases and J by 2 bases, with 14 bases between. The CDR3 consists of 17 residues. Germline values: CDR1 LGHNA, CDR2 YSLEER. The CDR3, as DNA: TGCGCCAGCAGCCAAGATAGCCAGGGGACCACCTACAATGAGCAGTTCTTC. Protein product: CASSQDSQGTTYNEQFF.

This clonotype was seen only once. This chain links TRBV4-2 with TRBJ1-1; possibly TRBD1 for D (5 bases). Trimming shortened V by 1 base and J by 4 bases, and 16 bases separated the two germline ends. The germline CDR1 and CDR2 sequences are LGHNA and YNFKEQ. There are 16 residues in the CDR3. The CDR3 here is CASSQAPRGGGTEAFF. CDR3 DNA: TGTGCCAGCAGCCAAGCCCCCCGGGGCGGGGGCACTGAAGCTTTCTTT.

The chain links TRBV7-2 to TRBJ2-3, with D perhaps TRBD2 (6 bases). Trimming took 2 bases from V and 6 from J, leaving 15 bases between them. CDR1 and CDR2 from the germline V gene are SGHTA and FQGNSA. The CDR3 totals 15 residues. DNA for the CDR3: TGTGCCAGCAGCTTAAGGCGGGGTGGGCGGGATACGCAGTATTTT. Amino acids: CASSLRRGGRDTQYF.

V and J are TRBV6-1 and TRBJ2-7; 7 bases align to TRBD1. The length of the CDR3 is 16 residues. Per germline, CDR1 MNHNS and CDR2 SASEGT. With 6 bases clipped from V and 3 bases from J, the junction kept 14 bases outside the gene matches. CDR3 nucleotides: TGTGCCAGCAGCGATTACACAGGGGTCTACTTCTACGAGCAGTACTTC. As protein: CASSDYTGVYFYEQYF.

This clonotype was picked up a small number of times. This chain uses TRBV5-5 with TRBJ2-4, with D perhaps assigned TRBD1 or TRBD2 (5 bases each). The CDR3 sequence is 15 residues long. V was cut by 2 bases and J by 5 bases, with 14 bases left in between. The germline V gene has CDR1 SGHKS and CDR2 YYEKEE (reference sequence). The CDR3 sequence is CASSFQGVKENIQYF. CDR3 DNA sequence: TGTGCCAGCAGCTTTCAGGGAGTAAAAGAAAACATTCAGTACTTC.